The 15 T cell receptor beta chains presented below share a single source sample, sequenced in a study of neurological immune-mediated disorders. TCRdb called the 5' RACE reads again in MiXCR, with one record for every CDR3 protein. Among about 36,000 distinct CDR3 sequences listed, about a tenth were seen once. The sample comprised PBMCs. Receptors originate from a woman younger than 45 with HTLV-1-associated myelopathy (HAM/TSP).

This clonotype was observed at least ten times. CDR3: CASSPGTEIYNEQFF. The CDR3, as DNA: TGTGCCAGCAGCCCCGGGACAGAGATTTACAATGAGCAGTTCTTC. This chain joins TRBV7-3 and TRBJ2-1; 7 bases agree with TRBD1. J was trimmed by 4 bases and V by 5 bases; bases with no gene match: 8. CDR3 size: 15 residues. Germline assignment: CDR1 SGHTA and CDR2 FQGTGA. Full variable domain (rest looked up from reference TRBV7-3 and TRBJ2-1): GAGVSQTPSNKVTEKGKYVELRCDPISGHTALYWYRQSLGQGPEFLIYFQGTGAADDSGLPNDRFFAVRPEGSVSTLKIQRTERGDSAVYLCASSPGTEIYNEQFFGPGTRLTVL.

This clonotype was counted many times. The rearrangement joins TRBV5-6 to TRBJ2-1; no reliable D call. Deletions cut 4 bases from V and 4 bases from J, with 15 bases between. The CDR3 loop spans 15 amino acids. The germline V gene has CDR1 SGHDT and CDR2 YYEEEE. The CDR3 DNA follows: TGTGCCAGCAGCCCCCTAGGGCCACTATACAATGAGCAGTTCTTC. Encoded protein: CASSPLGPLYNEQFF. The full variable domain, completed using reference TRBV5-6 and TRBJ2-1, is DAGVTQSPTHLIKTRGQQVTLRCSPKSGHDTVSWYQQALGQGPQFIFQYYEEEERQRGNFPDRFSGHQFPNYSSELNVNALLLGDSALYLCASSPLGPLYNEQFFGPGTRLTVL.

In its sample, this clonotype was seen many times. The chain uses TRBV18 and TRBJ2-1; D gene uncertain. CDR3 length: 14 residues. CDR1 and CDR2 from the germline V gene are KGHSH and LQKENI. V was cut by 4 bases and J by 7 bases, with 14 bases left in between. The CDR3: CASSHSERGNEQFF. The DNA of the CDR3 is TGTGCCAGCTCACACTCCGAACGAGGTAATGAGCAGTTCTTC.

This clonotype was seen repeatedly, ten times or more. V usage is TRBV15 and J usage is TRBJ1-4; TRBD1 might be the D (5 bases). Trimming cost V 0 bases and J 8 bases, with 16 bases left between them. CDR1 is LNHNV, CDR2 YYDKDF, per germline (reference sequence). This CDR3 contains 16 residues. The CDR3 here is CATSRDPLGRSEKLFF. CDR3 in DNA: TGTGCCACCAGCAGAGATCCTTTGGGACGTTCCGAAAAACTGTTTTTT.

This clonotype was found many times. The genes are TRBV12-3 or TRBV12-4 and TRBJ1-1; D not resolved. The ends were cut back, 5 bases at V and 0 bases at J, with 10 bases in the middle. The CDR3 contains 14 residues. The CDR3 DNA reads TGTGCCAGCAGTGAAGGAGCCGTGAACACTGAAGCTTTCTTT. This gives the protein CASSEGAVNTEAFF.

The chain combines TRBV5-1 with TRBJ1-4; 10 bases are a match to TRBD1. After removal of 4 bases from V and 7 bases from J, the junction contained 10 bases not matched to a gene. CDR3 size: 16 residues. Germline V gives CDR1 SGHRS, CDR2 YFSETQ. As DNA, the CDR3 is TGCGCCAGCAGCCCAGGTCCGGGACAGGGGTCTGAAAAACTGTTTTTT. Amino acids: CASSPGPGQGSEKLFF. Supplemented by reference TRBV5-1 and TRBJ1-4, the full variable domain reads KAGVTQTPRYLIKTRGQQVTLSCSPISGHRSVSWYQQTPGQGLQFLFEYFSETQRNKGNFPGRFSGRQFSNSRSEMNVSTLELGDSALYLCASSPGPGQGSEKLFFGSGTQLSVL.

This clonotype occurred many times. The V and J genes are TRBV5-1 and TRBJ1-1; no clear D. Germline CDR1 SGHRS, CDR2 YFSETQ. This CDR3 is built from 13 residues. V lost 2 bases, J lost 1 base, and 6 bases lay in between. CDR3 nucleotide sequence: TGCGCCAGCAGCTTATGGCAGAACACTGAAGCTTTCTTT. Protein product: CASSLWQNTEAFF.

The V and J genes are TRBV28 and TRBJ2-5, with 10 bases identical to TRBD1. Germline V gene sequence: CDR1 MDHEN, CDR2 SYDVKM. V was clipped by 7 bases and J by 5 bases; unmatched bases: 10. The CDR3 length is 15 residues. The DNA of the CDR3 is TGTGCCAGCACGTGGCCGACAGGGGGCTTTGAGACCCAGTACTTC. Translating gives CASTWPTGGFETQYF. Using reference TRBV28 and TRBJ2-5 for the parts outside the CDR3, the full variable domain is DVKVTQSSRYLVKRTGEKVFLECVQDMDHENMFWYRQDPGLGLRLIYFSYDVKMKEKGDIPEGYSVSREKKERFSLILESASTNQTSMYLCASTWPTGGFETQYFGPGTRLLVL.

This clonotype was counted many times. CDR3 residues: CASSFEMTHEQYF. The CDR3 bases are TGTGCCAGCAGTTTCGAAATGACTCACGAGCAGTACTTC. The chain employs TRBV12-3 or TRBV12-4 and TRBJ2-7; D unresolved. V was pared by 3 bases and J by 5 bases, with 11 bases between. The CDR3 runs to 13 residues.

This clonotype was seen ten or more times. The chain recombines TRBV5-1 with TRBJ2-6; the D is unclear. Deletions cut 1 base from V and 0 bases from J, with 11 bases between. The length of the CDR3 is 17 residues. Germline V CDR1 and CDR2: SGHRS, YFSETQ. CDR3 DNA sequence: TGCGCCAGCAGCTTGTGGTCCGGCAACTCTGGGGCCAACGTCCTGACTTTC. It is translated as CASSLWSGNSGANVLTF.

This clonotype has a count of ten or more. This chain links TRBV13 with TRBJ1-1; D not resolved. Trimming removed 0 bases from V and 2 bases from J, with 7 bases in between. Germline CDR1 reads PRHDT; CDR2 reads FYEKMQ (reference sequence). This CDR3 contains 14 residues. In DNA form, the CDR3 reads TGTGCCAGCAGCTTAGGACAAACTAACACTGAAGCTTTCTTT. Its protein product is CASSLGQTNTEAFF.

The rearrangement links TRBV20-1 to TRBJ1-2; 7 nucleotides match TRBD1. V was pared by 5 bases and J by 7 bases, with 16 bases of the junction left unmatched. CDR1 DFQATT and CDR2 SNEGSKA come from the germline V gene (reference sequence). This CDR3 region has 15 residues. CDR3 sequence: CSAGKGAEGASGYTF. CDR3 in DNA: TGCAGTGCTGGAAAGGGGGCGGAGGGTGCTAGTGGCTACACCTTC.

This clonotype appeared a few times. The chain carries TRBV6-5 and TRBJ2-3; perhaps TRBD1 as D (6 bases). CDR1 and CDR2 from the germline V gene are MNHEY and SVGAGI. V was cut by 0 bases and J by 3 bases, with 16 bases left in between. The CDR3 has 17 residues. CDR3 DNA: TGTGCCAGCAGTTACTCGATTGCGGACAGTCGTACAGATACGCAGTATTTT. Translating it yields CASSYSIADSRTDTQYF.

This clonotype has at least ten counts. V and J are TRBV11-2 and TRBJ2-2; 12 nucleotides agree with TRBD2. V shed 5 bases and J 5 bases; nucleotides not matched to a gene: 3. Germline CDR1 and CDR2: SGHAT and FQNNGV. The CDR3 has 15 amino acids. CDR3 sequence (DNA): TGTGCCAGCAGCCGTGGACTAGCGGGGACCGGGGAGCTGTTTTTT. This encodes CASSRGLAGTGELFF.

This clonotype appeared many times. The chain carries TRBV7-8 and TRBJ2-1; 12 nucleotides match TRBD2. J gave up 7 bases and V 5 bases, and 6 bases lay outside the gene matches. The CDR3 is 15 amino acids. Germline loops: CDR1 SGHVS, CDR2 FQNEAQ. For the CDR3, the DNA is TGTGCCAGCAGCCCTCTAGCGGGGGGGAAAAATGAGCAGTTCTTC. Protein sequence: CASSPLAGGKNEQFF.